The following is a TCR beta chain sequence with its context. Authors' data handling: For nucleated cells, counts were estimated from reference gene primer amplification. Assay: immunoSEQ multiplex PCR; the TCRdb copy retains only in-frame clones and omits some. V and J calls and clone size come straight from that table; D and trimming were deduced from the DNA. Found here are 99,000 or so clones, 90% to 95% of them singletons; the top ten hold 5% to 6.5%. This sample is part of a study of blood T cell repertoires in COVID-19. Across the study: The United States, Italy and Spain were the sources of the acute and convalescent COVID-19 samples.

V gave up 4 bases and J gave up 5 bases, with 5 bases separating them. Per the germline V gene, CDR1 is KGHSH and CDR2 is LQKENI. The CDR3 is 12 amino acids. The rearrangement joins TRBV18 to TRBJ2-2, with no clear D. Sequences were obtained from peripheral blood. The clonotype was recovered from a human donor in a cohort sampled during active COVID-19. CDR3 protein: CASSQLTGELFF. DNA of the CDR3: TGTGCCAGCTCACAACTAACCGGGGAGCTGTTTTTT.